The clone carrying this TCR beta chain came up many times. Its specificity is unknown. The CDR3 is 11 amino acids. V shed 5 bases and J shed 7 bases, with 5 bases lying between them. The data were taken from a study of identical twins. Findings and limits, study-wide: Excess twin sharing in beta out-of-frame sequences was weaker.

A universal primer site was created by template switching, with the cDNA bearing unique molecular identifiers. TCRdb reanalysed the 5' RACE reads using MiXCR and keeps one entry per CDR3 protein. The table shows 400,000 to 500,000 distinct CDR3 sequences, with roughly 13% occurring only once. The same specimen was also included in a second study, on yellow fever vaccine responses in identical twins.

The sequenced sample was CD4+ T cells sorted from blood. The chain employs TRBV12-3 or TRBV12-4 and TRBJ2-2, with no clear D. The TCR comes from a woman under 30 in good health. The CDR3 nucleotides read TGTGCCAGCAGTCCGATCGGGGAGCTGTTTTTT. Residues: CASSPIGELFF.